This T cell receptor beta chain was profiled in a study of regulatory dendritic cells for organ transplantation. Study information: Regulatory dendritic cells came from monocytes given vitamin D3 and IL-10. General observations from the study: Of resting T cell subsets, memory CD8+ had the most alloreactive clonotypes. Naive CD4+ and CD8+ repertoires were highly diverse; memory CD8+ was most oligoclonal.

Sorted subsets were CFSE-labeled and cultured 4 to 6 days with allogeneic dendritic cells. Memory T cells were CD45RO+, naive were CD45RA+, sorted by FACS. Losses at the gene ends were 6 bases for V and 2 bases for J; bases not matched to a gene: 5. The CDR3 loop spans 15 amino acids. Germline V gene sequence: CDR1 MNHNS, CDR2 SASEGT. Sequenced by immunoSEQ multiplex PCR; TCRdb stores in-frame clones only, minus some. The sample holds 9,500 to 15,000 clones, 62% seen once. Concerning this clone: What it recognizes is unknown.

The sequence was collected from a human donor in good health. The sequenced sample consisted of naive CD8+ T cells from blood cultured with dendritic cells. Sample subset: CD45RA+ naive T cells. This chain connects TRBV6-1 to TRBJ2-7; TRBD2 matches at 12 bases. The CDR3 is CASRQLAGGTYEQYF. As DNA, the CDR3 is TGTGCCAGCAGACAACTAGCGGGGGGAACCTACGAGCAGTACTTC.